This passage covers 6 T cell receptor beta chains from one sample sequenced in a study of identical twins. TCRdb re-derived calls from the 5' RACE reads in MiXCR, one entry per CDR3 protein. The data contain 1.5 million to 2 million distinct CDR3 sequences, about 31% of them singletons. Sequencing used cord blood. Receptors were obtained from a newborn girl in good health.

The chain has TRBV11-3 and TRBJ2-1; TRBD2 might be the D (6 bases). CDR3 length equals 14 residues. V was clipped by 4 bases and J by 5 bases, with 12 bases between them. Germline values: CDR1 SGHNT, CDR2 YENEEA. The CDR3 reads CASSSWRDNNEQFF. In DNA, the CDR3 is TGTGCCAGCAGCTCGTGGAGGGATAACAATGAGCAGTTCTTC.

The chain couples TRBV4-2 to TRBJ2-6, with D perhaps TRBD1 or TRBD2 (6 bases each). The CDR3 extends over 20 amino acids. Trimming removed 0 bases at V and 0 bases at J, with 18 bases between. Germline V lookup: CDR1 LGHNA, CDR2 YNFKEQ. CDR3 sequence: CASSQDAGGPTLSGANVLTF. CDR3 nucleotide sequence: TGTGCCAGCAGCCAAGATGCTGGGGGGCCCACTCTCTCTGGGGCCAACGTCCTGACTTTC.

The chain links TRBV7-9 to TRBJ1-2; D is ambiguous. Germline V gene lookup returns CDR1 SEHNR and CDR2 FQNEAQ (reference sequence). Trimming cost V 3 bases and J 2 bases, with 13 bases left between them. The CDR3 is made up of 15 amino acids. The chain's CDR3 is CASSFPLGENYGYTF. The CDR3 nucleotides are TGTGCCAGCAGCTTCCCGCTTGGGGAGAACTATGGCTACACCTTC.

Comment on this clonotype: A clone one base away is much larger, so this may be a read error. The rearrangement joins TRBV29-1 to TRBJ2-1; D possibly corresponds to TRBD1 (6 bases). The CDR3 is 11 residues long. Germline V gene data show CDR1 as SQVTM and CDR2 as ANQGSEA. With 7 bases removed from V and 13 bases from J, the gap between germline ends came to 17 bases. CDR3 in DNA: TGCAGCGCTACAGGGAAAGAGACCCAGTTCTTC. It translates to CSATGKETQFF.

There are many counts of this clonotype. The genes are TRBV12-3 or TRBV12-4 and TRBJ1-6; the D gene is possibly TRBD1 (6 bases). V shed 3 bases and J shed 4 bases, with 7 bases lying between them. The CDR3 spans 14 residues. The CDR3 nucleotides are TGTGCCAGCAGTTTCGGACAGTATAATTCACCCCTCCACTTT. It specifies CASSFGQYNSPLHF.

V gene TRBV5-1 combines with J gene TRBJ2-5; no reliable D call. V was trimmed by 0 bases and J by 1 base, leaving 13 bases between them. CDR3 size: 16 residues. The germline V gene has CDR1 SGHRS and CDR2 YFSETQ. CDR3 sequence reads: CASSLGASRSQETQYF. The DNA for the CDR3 is TGCGCCAGCAGCTTGGGGGCAAGCAGAAGCCAAGAGACCCAGTACTTC.